Listed below are T cell receptor beta chains from one sample, sequenced in a study of blood T cell repertoires in COVID-19. The table came from immunoSEQ multiplex PCR; TCRdb's copy has only in-frame clones and leaves some out. The sample contains almost 200,000 clones, around 85% of which appear only once. The material sequenced was peripheral blood. Receptors were obtained from a woman aged 70-85 years with acute or convalescent COVID-19. Both conserved end residues are part of each CDR3. A D gene is named only where the DNA matches it firmly.

J,D,V,DNA,CDR3
TRBJ2-2,TRBD2,TRBV3-1/TRBV3-2,TGTGCCAGCAGGAGGACTAGCGGGGGGAAAGGCGGGGAGCTGTTTTTT,CASRRTSGGKGGELFF
TRBJ1-1,-,TRBV6-1,TGTGCCAGCAGTGTCATTTCAGGAGGGATGAACACTGAAGCTTTCTTT,CASSVISGGMNTEAFF
TRBJ2-7,-,TRBV5-4,TGTGCCAGCAGATCGGGACAAGGATCATCCGAGCAGTACTTC,CASRSGQGSSEQYF
TRBJ1-4,TRBD1,TRBV10-1,TGCGCCAGCAGTATGGGACAGGACGAAGCTAATGAAAAACTGTTTTTT,CASSMGQDEANEKLFF
TRBJ1-2,-,TRBV10-3,TGTGCCATCAGCCCTACAGGGAACTATGGCTACACCTTC,CAISPTGNYGYTF
TRBJ2-7,-,TRBV28,TGTGCCAGCAGTCTCCTTGTGGAGCAGTACTTC,CASSLLVEQYF
TRBJ2-4,TRBD1,TRBV14,TGTGCCAGCAGCCCCCGGGACAGGGAAAACATTCAGTACTTC,CASSPRDRENIQYF
TRBJ1-3,-,TRBV6-5,TGTGCCAGCAGTCCTCCGGGGTTAAACACCATATATTTT,CASSPPGLNTIYF
TRBJ1-2,-,TRBV6-5,TGTGCCAGCGTTTATAACAGGTTCTCTAACTATGGCTACACCTTC,CASVYNRFSNYGYTF
TRBJ1-1,-,TRBV27,TGTGCCAGCAGTTTAGGGACTTTGGCGAACACTGAAGCTTTCTTT,CASSLGTLANTEAFF
TRBJ1-3,-,TRBV10-3,TGTGCCATCAGGTCCGGGAAATCTGGAAACACCATATATTTT,CAIRSGKSGNTIYF
TRBJ2-5,-,TRBV11-2,TGTGCCAGCAGCTTGCGCTACCAAGAGACCCAGTACTTC,CASSLRYQETQYF
TRBJ2-7,TRBD2,TRBV10-3,TGTGCCATCCGGTACACTAGCGGGACCTCCTACGAGCAGTACTTC,CAIRYTSGTSYEQYF
TRBJ1-5,-,TRBV9,TGTGCCAGCAGTGCGGGAGGGGCAAGCAATCAGCCCCAGCATTTT,CASSAGGASNQPQHF